Each of the 10 T cell receptor beta chains below was sequenced from the same sample in a study of cytomegalovirus exposure and HLA in healthy donors. In the PCR, 60 Vbeta and 13 Jbeta primers were used. The method was immunoSEQ multiplex PCR; TCRdb's version includes in-frame clones alone and lacks a portion of them. Of around 150,000 clones in the sample, 65% to 80% were seen once. Sequencing used PBMCs. The receptor set was obtained from a woman aged 40 to 55 in good health and CMV-seronegative.

The rearrangement uses TRBV7-6 and TRBJ1-5; D not certain. The CDR3 is made up of 14 amino acids. The V gene lost 11 bases and the J gene lost 2 bases, with 16 bases spanning the gap. Germline assignment: CDR1 SGHVS and CDR2 FNYEAQ. For the CDR3, the DNA is TGTGCCGTCGGTGGTGGGCGGGGCAATCAGCCCCAGCATTTT. Protein product: CAVGGGRGNQPQHF.

This clone was counted a few times. This chain's CDR3 is CSAIDRGTVEAFF. CDR3 bases: TGCAGCGCCATCGACAGGGGAACAGTGGAAGCTTTCTTT. V usage is TRBV29-1 and J usage is TRBJ1-1, with 8 nucleotides matching TRBD1. V shed 7 bases and J 8 bases; nucleotides not matched to a gene: 12. CDR1 is SQVTM, CDR2 ANQGSEA, per germline. This CDR3 comprises 13 residues.

The chain joins TRBV15 to TRBJ2-7, with 12 bases fitting TRBD1. CDR1 and CDR2 (germline): LNHNV, YYDKDF (reference sequence). Trimming removed 4 bases from V and 2 bases from J; junction bases left unmatched: 3. CDR3 length: 15 amino acids. Here the CDR3 reads CATSIRDRGPYEQYF. As DNA, the CDR3 is TGTGCCACCAGCATACGGGACAGGGGGCCCTACGAGCAGTACTTC.

The rearrangement joins TRBV28 to TRBJ1-5; TRBD1 matches at 7 bases. Trimming removed 2 bases from V and 5 bases from J; junction bases left unmatched: 9. The CDR3 runs to 16 residues. CDR1 is MDHEN, CDR2 SYDVKM, per germline. Here the CDR3 reads CASSLIIGGADQPQHF. The DNA for the CDR3 is TGTGCCAGCAGTTTAATCATAGGGGGCGCGGATCAGCCCCAGCATTTT.

This clone is a singleton in its sample. This chain links TRBV28 with TRBJ1-5; 9 nucleotides match TRBD1. Trimming took 5 bases from V and 7 from J; bases not matched to a gene: 12. Germline loops: CDR1 MDHEN, CDR2 SYDVKM. The CDR3 totals 16 residues. This CDR3 reads CASSPSYGTGSQPQHF. The CDR3 bases are TGTGCCAGCAGTCCATCCTACGGGACAGGGTCACAGCCCCAGCATTTT.

CDR3 sequence (DNA): TGCGCCAGCAGTGGACCGGGACTAGCGGGACAGGCCTACGAGCAGTACTTC. This translates into CASSGPGLAGQAYEQYF. The genes are TRBV10-2 and TRBJ2-7; 13 nucleotides align to TRBD2. With 4 bases clipped from V and 2 bases from J, the junction kept 8 bases outside the gene matches. CDR1 WSHSY and CDR2 SAAADI come from the germline V gene. The CDR3 extends over 17 amino acids.

The chain recombines TRBV5-1 with TRBJ2-7; 7 nucleotides agree with TRBD2. After removal of 5 bases from V and 1 base from J, the junction contained 9 bases not matched to a gene. CDR1 and CDR2 from the germline V gene are SGHRS and YFSETQ. The CDR3 is made up of 15 amino acids. This CDR3 reads CASRSSGTLSYEQYF. The CDR3, as DNA: TGCGCCAGCAGATCGAGCGGGACTCTGTCCTACGAGCAGTACTTC.

Concerning this clone itself: One end of the junction is discordant with germline, which a read error may explain. The chain has TRBV7-9 and TRBJ2-7; 8 bases are a match to TRBD2. Germline CDR1 reads SEHNR; CDR2 reads FQNEAQ (reference sequence). The CDR3 consists of 15 residues. DNA for the CDR3: TGTTCCAGCAGCTTTCCGGGAGGGGGTTCCTACGAGCAGTACTTC. The encoded protein is CSSSFPGGGSYEQYF.

This sequence joins TRBV4-2 and TRBJ2-5; the match to TRBD2 covers 7 bases. The CDR3 loop spans 15 amino acids. Germline V lookup: CDR1 LGHNA, CDR2 YNFKEQ. V shed 4 bases and J 3 bases; nucleotides not matched to a gene: 8. The chain's CDR3 is CASSPVDGGEETQYF. DNA of the CDR3: TGTGCCAGCAGCCCGGTAGATGGGGGGGAAGAGACCCAGTACTTC.

The rearrangement joins TRBV10-3 to TRBJ1-3, with D possibly matching TRBD1 (6 bases). The V and J ends lost 7 bases and 0 bases respectively, with 10 bases between them. Germline loops: CDR1 ENHRY, CDR2 SYGVKD. There are 14 residues in the CDR3. The CDR3 region is CAIKGDGSGNTIYF. In DNA, the CDR3 is TGTGCCATCAAGGGGGATGGCTCTGGAAACACCATATATTTT.